A few counts support the clone carrying this T cell receptor (beta chain). TCRdb ran MiXCR on the 5' RACE reads and lists one entry per CDR3 protein. This sample has about 220,000 distinct CDR3 sequences; 7.5% occur once, and the top ten carry 5% to 6%. The entry originates in a study of identical twins. CDR1 is SGHVS, CDR2 FNYEAQ, per germline. V dropped 5 bases and J dropped 6; count of bases not matched to a gene: 12. The CDR3 extends over 15 amino acids. This sample was shared with a second study, whose subject was yellow fever vaccine responses in identical twins. According to that study: Reported findings indicate that twins' vaccine T cell responses seemed partially convergent, partially personalized.

The receptor's source is a woman aged 18-29 years in good health. Source material: CD8+ T cells sorted from blood. The V and J genes are TRBV7-6 and TRBJ1-2; 7 nucleotides match TRBD1. The CDR3 protein is CASSLRGRDSDGYTF. CDR3 bases: TGTGCCAGCAGCCTCCGGGGACGGGACAGTGATGGCTACACCTTC.